The 5 T cell receptor beta chains given below trace back to one sample, sequenced in a study of CXCR3-negative and CXCR3-positive naive CD8 T cells. Study-wide findings and caveats: The TRB CDR3s that CXCR3-positive naive cells carried were more hydrophobic than those of CXCR3-negative naive cells.

In preparing the TRB cDNA libraries, 5' RACE with UMI labels was used. TCRdb reprocessed the 5' RACE reads; each CDR3 protein has one entry and no DNA is given. The sample table sets out 6,600 or so distinct CDR3 sequences. No antigen has been identified for these receptors. Sequenced sample: naive CXCR3+ CD8+ T cells from blood. Stated subset: CD45RO-CCR7+CD27+CD95- naive CD8+ T cells expressing CXCR3 (TNR3+). All receptors come from a human donor in good health. Some clones in this sample may be carry-over from other donors' samples.

J is TRBJ2-3 and V is TRBV29-1. The CDR3 spans 12 residues. Germline V gives CDR1 SQVTM, CDR2 ANQGSEA. CDR3 sequence: CSVEDLDQAQYF.

The chain links TRBV25-1 to TRBJ2-1; TCRdb picks TRBD2, but there is no DNA to check that call. Germline V lookup: CDR1 MGHDK, CDR2 SYGVNS. There are 14 residues in the CDR3. The CDR3 reads CASSPREGYNEQFF.

Judged by frequency, this clonotype is medium-sized. J is TRBJ1-1 and V is TRBV20-1. The CDR3 consists of 17 residues. The germline CDR1 and CDR2 sequences are DFQATT and SNEGSKA (reference sequence). The CDR3 here is CSARDHKWEGLNTEAFF.

The V gene is TRBV10-3, the J gene TRBJ2-7; TCRdb gives TRBD2 as the D gene, but with no DNA this cannot be confirmed. The germline CDR1 and CDR2 sequences are ENHRY and SYGVKD. The CDR3 is 15 residues long. The CDR3: CAISGTSGRSYEQYF.

The chain has TRBV28 and TRBJ2-1; the TCRdb call, TRBD1, lacks DNA for checking. The germline V gene encodes CDR1 MDHEN and CDR2 SYDVKM. The CDR3 extends over 13 amino acids. This chain's CDR3 is CASRDRVYNEQFF. Combining the CDR3 with reference TRBV28 and TRBJ2-1 gives the whole variable domain DVKVTQSSRYLVKRTGEKVFLECVQDMDHENMFWYRQDPGLGLRLIYFSYDVKMKEKGDIPEGYSVSREKKERFSLILESASTNQTSMYLCASRDRVYNEQFFGPGTRLTVL.